This note documents a single T cell receptor beta chain sequence. The data originate from a study of beta chain features in type 1 diabetes. Study context: Healthy donors, compared against patients, showed similar age, gender and cell yields. Cells sorted and examined across all samples totaled 107,917,701.

Since all of the isolated RNA was reverse transcribed, expressed TCRB transcripts were what got sequenced. The repertoire was sequenced with immunoSEQ multiplex PCR; TCRdb's copy has only in-frame clones and lacks some. The sample yields 350,000 to 400,000 clones, less than 15% seen once. This CDR3 comprises 18 residues. Germline assignment: CDR1 GTSNPN and CDR2 SVGIG (reference sequence). Losses at the gene ends were 0 bases for V and 1 base for J; bases not matched to a gene: 4. Populations obtained by sorting all exceeded 95% purity. Sequencing was carried out using naive CD4+ T cells from blood. The receptor comes from a woman between 18 and 29 years old in good health. The chain is built from TRBV30 and TRBJ2-2; TRBD2 matches at 14 bases. The CDR3 coding sequence is TGTGCCTGGAGTGTACGACTAGCGGGAGGGCTGAACACCGGGGAGCTGTTTTTT. Its protein is CAWSVRLAGGLNTGELFF.